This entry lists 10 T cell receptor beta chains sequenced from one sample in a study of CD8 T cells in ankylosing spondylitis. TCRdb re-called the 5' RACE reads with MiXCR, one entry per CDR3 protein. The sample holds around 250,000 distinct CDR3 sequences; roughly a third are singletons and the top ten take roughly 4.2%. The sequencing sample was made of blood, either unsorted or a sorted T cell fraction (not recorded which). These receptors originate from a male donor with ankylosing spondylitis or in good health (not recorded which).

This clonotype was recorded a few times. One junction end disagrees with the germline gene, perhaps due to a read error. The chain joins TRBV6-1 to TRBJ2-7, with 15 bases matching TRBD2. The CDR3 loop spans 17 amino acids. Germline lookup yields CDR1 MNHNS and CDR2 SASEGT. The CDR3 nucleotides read TGTGCCAGCAGAAGGACTAGCGGGGGGGGCAGCTTTTCCGAGCAGTACTTT. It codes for CASRRTSGGGSFSEQYF.

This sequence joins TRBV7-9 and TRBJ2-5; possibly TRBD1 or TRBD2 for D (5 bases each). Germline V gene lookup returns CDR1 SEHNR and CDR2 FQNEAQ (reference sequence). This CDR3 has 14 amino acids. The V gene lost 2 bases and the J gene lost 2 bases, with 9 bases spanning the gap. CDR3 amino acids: CASSLRGAQETQYF. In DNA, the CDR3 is TGTGCCAGCAGCTTAAGGGGAGCGCAAGAGACCCAGTACTTC.

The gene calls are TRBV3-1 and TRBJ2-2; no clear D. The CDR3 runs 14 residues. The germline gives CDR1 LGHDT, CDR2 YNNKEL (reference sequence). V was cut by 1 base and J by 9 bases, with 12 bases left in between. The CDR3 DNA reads TGTGCCAGCAGCCAAGGCCACGGCCTGTGGGAGCTGTTTTTT. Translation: CASSQGHGLWELFF.

The CDR3 here is CSASHERGQFF. DNA of the CDR3: TGCAGTGCTAGCCATGAGAGGGGGCAGTTCTTC. The genes are TRBV20-1 and TRBJ2-1; D is tentatively TRBD1 or TRBD2 (5 bases each). Trimming removed 3 bases from V and 12 bases from J, with 12 bases in between. Per germline, CDR1 DFQATT and CDR2 SNEGSKA (reference sequence). The CDR3 sequence is 11 residues long.

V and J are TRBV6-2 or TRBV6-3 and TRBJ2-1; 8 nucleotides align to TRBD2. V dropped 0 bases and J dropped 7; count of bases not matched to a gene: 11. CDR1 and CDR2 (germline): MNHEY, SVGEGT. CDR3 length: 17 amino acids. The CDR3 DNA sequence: TGTGCCAGCAGTTACTCGAGGCTAGCGGGCCCTCTGAATGAGCAGTTCTTC. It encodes CASSYSRLAGPLNEQFF.

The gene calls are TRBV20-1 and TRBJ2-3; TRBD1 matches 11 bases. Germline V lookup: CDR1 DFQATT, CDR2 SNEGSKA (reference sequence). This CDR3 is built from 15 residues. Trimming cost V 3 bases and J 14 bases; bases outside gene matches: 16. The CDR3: CSASDRTRDRGYLYF. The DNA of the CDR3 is TGCAGTGCTAGTGACCGGACCCGGGACAGGGGGTATCTGTATTTT.

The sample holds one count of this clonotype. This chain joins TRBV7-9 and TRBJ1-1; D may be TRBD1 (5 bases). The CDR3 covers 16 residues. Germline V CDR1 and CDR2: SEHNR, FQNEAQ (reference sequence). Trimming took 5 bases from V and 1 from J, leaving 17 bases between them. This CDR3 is CASSIGAGGGNTEAFF. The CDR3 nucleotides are TGTGCCAGCAGCATAGGGGCTGGCGGTGGGAACACTGAAGCTTTCTTT. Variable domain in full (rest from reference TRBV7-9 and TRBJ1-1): DTGVSQNPRHKITKRGQNVTFRCDPISEHNRLYWYRQTLGQGPEFLTYFQNEAQLEKSRLLSDRFSAERPKGSFSTLEIQRTEQGDSAMYLCASSIGAGGGNTEAFFGQGTRLTVV.

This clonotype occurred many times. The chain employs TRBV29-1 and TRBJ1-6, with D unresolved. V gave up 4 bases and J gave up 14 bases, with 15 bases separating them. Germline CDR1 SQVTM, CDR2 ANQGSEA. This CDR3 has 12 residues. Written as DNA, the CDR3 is TGCAGCGTTGTTGACAAACCGGGTACCCTCCACTTT. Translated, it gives CSVVDKPGTLHF.

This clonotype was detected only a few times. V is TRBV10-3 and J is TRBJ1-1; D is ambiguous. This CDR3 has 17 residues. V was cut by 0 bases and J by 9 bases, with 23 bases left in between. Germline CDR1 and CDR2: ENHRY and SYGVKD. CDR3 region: CAISESRDTESLRKAFF. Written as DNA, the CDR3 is TGTGCCATCAGTGAGTCGAGAGACACTGAGTCCTTGAGGAAAGCTTTCTTT.

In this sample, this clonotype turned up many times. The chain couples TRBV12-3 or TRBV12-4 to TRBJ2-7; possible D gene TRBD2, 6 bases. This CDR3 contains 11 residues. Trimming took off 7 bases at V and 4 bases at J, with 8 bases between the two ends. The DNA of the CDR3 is TGTGCCAGCACGGAGGGGTACGAGCAGTACTTC. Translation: CASTEGYEQYF.